A selection of T cell receptor beta chains follows, all from one sample in a study of blood T cell repertoires in COVID-19. The repertoire was sequenced with immunoSEQ multiplex PCR; TCRdb's copy has only in-frame clones and lacks some. The sample records roughly 250,000 clones, about 88% being singletons. The sample taken for sequencing was peripheral blood. These TCRs come from a woman in her thirties or forties who had recovered from COVID-19. The CDR3 runs from the conserved cysteine through the conserved F or W. D genes are given only for firm matches. For some rows the clone size is stated as once, few or many, or as a class when expanded; others skip it.

CDR3nt: TGTGCCAGTAGTGAACCGAAACTAGCGGGGCGAGCCTACGAGCAGTACTTC; CDR3aa: CASSEPKLAGRAYEQYF; d_gene: TRBD2; j_gene: TRBJ2-7; v_gene: TRBV19; abundance: NA
CDR3nt: TGTGCCAGCAGGGGGACAGGGCTAAGCGTCCTGACTTTC; CDR3aa: CASRGTGLSVLTF; d_gene: TRBD1; j_gene: TRBJ2-6; v_gene: TRBV27; abundance: NA
CDR3nt: TGTGCCAGCACGCCAGCAGCCCCTGGACAGTTGAGCTCCTACAATGAGCAGTTCTTC; CDR3aa: CASTPAAPGQLSSYNEQFF; d_gene: NA; j_gene: TRBJ2-1; v_gene: TRBV7-9; abundance: NA
CDR3nt: TGCGCCAGCAGCCAAGATCTAACCGGCTATGGCTACACCTTC; CDR3aa: CASSQDLTGYGYTF; d_gene: NA; j_gene: TRBJ1-2; v_gene: TRBV4-3; abundance: NA
CDR3nt: TGTGCCAGCAGCTTGAGGGGCACTAACTATGGCTACACCTTC; CDR3aa: CASSLRGTNYGYTF; d_gene: NA; j_gene: TRBJ1-2; v_gene: TRBV5-6; abundance: NA
CDR3nt: TGTGCCAGCAGCTTAATGGGGACAGGGGGCCACGAGCAGTACTTC; CDR3aa: CASSLMGTGGHEQYF; d_gene: TRBD1; j_gene: TRBJ2-7; v_gene: TRBV7-2; abundance: NA
CDR3nt: TGTGCCAGCAGCCAAGGTCGGAGACCTGAAAAACTGTTTTTT; CDR3aa: CASSQGRRPEKLFF; d_gene: NA; j_gene: TRBJ1-4; v_gene: TRBV14; abundance: NA
CDR3nt: TGTGCAAGTCGTTTAGTTACAGAACTTAATACCACCTTACAAGAGACCCAGTACTTC; CDR3aa: CASRLVTELNTTLQETQYF; d_gene: NA; j_gene: TRBJ2-5; v_gene: TRBV12-2; abundance: NA
CDR3nt: TGTGCCAGTAGTATAGCCGGAGGGAACATTCAGTACTTC; CDR3aa: CASSIAGGNIQYF; d_gene: NA; j_gene: TRBJ2-4; v_gene: TRBV19; abundance: NA
CDR3nt: TGTGCCAGCAGCTCCTCGGACAGGGCGAACACTGAAGCTTTCTTT; CDR3aa: CASSSSDRANTEAFF; d_gene: TRBD1; j_gene: TRBJ1-1; v_gene: TRBV11-2; abundance: once
CDR3nt: TGCGCCAGCAGCTTAGTCGACAGGGCATCTGGAAACACCATATATTTT; CDR3aa: CASSLVDRASGNTIYF; d_gene: TRBD1; j_gene: TRBJ1-3; v_gene: TRBV5-1; abundance: once